The 20 T cell receptor beta chains reported below all come from one sample, sequenced in a study of radiotherapy plus CTLA-4 blockade in lung cancer. Method: immunoSEQ multiplex PCR; TCRdb's copy keeps in-frame clones and lacks some. This table holds fewer than 100,000 clones, around four fifths found once. The source was peripheral blood, collected from a patient treated with radiotherapy plus ipilimumab. The receptors were sampled from a human donor with non-small cell lung cancer who had stable disease on radiotherapy plus ipilimumab.

This clone was observed a handful of times. V and J are TRBV6-5 and TRBJ1-4; 7 positions agree with TRBD1. The CDR3 contains 15 residues. Per germline, CDR1 MNHEY and CDR2 SVGAGI. The trim removed 0 bases at V and 7 bases at J, leaving 5 bases unmatched. Here the CDR3 DNA reads TGTGCCAGCAGTTACTCGTCAGGGGGGAGTGAAAAACTGTTTTTT. This translates into CASSYSSGGSEKLFF.

The chain has TRBV9 and TRBJ2-3, with 8 bases matching TRBD2. This CDR3 has 16 amino acids. The germline gives CDR1 SGDLS, CDR2 YYNGEE. The V segment lost 4 bases and the J segment 4 bases; nucleotides outside the gene matches: 11. In nucleotides, the CDR3 is TGTGCCAGCAGCCCCCACGGTAACGGGGGGGCAGATACGCAGTATTTT. Translation gives CASSPHGNGGADTQYF. Looking up the rest from reference TRBV9 and TRBJ2-3 gives the full variable domain: DSGVTQTPKHLITATGQRVTLRCSPRSGDLSVYWYQQSLDQGLQFLIQYYNGEERAKGNILERFSAQQFPDLHSELNLSSLELGDSALYFCASSPHGNGGADTQYFGPGTRLTVL.

The chain carries TRBV5-6 and TRBJ2-1; D uncertain. Germline assignment: CDR1 SGHDT and CDR2 YYEEEE. CDR3 length: 14 residues. V lost 4 bases and J 8 bases, leaving 16 bases between the germline ends. The CDR3 spells CASSPRVDRDEQFF. CDR3 nucleotides: TGTGCCAGCAGCCCTAGGGTGGATCGGGATGAGCAGTTCTTC.

The chain couples TRBV10-3 to TRBJ1-5; D may be TRBD1 (6 bases). This CDR3 region has 15 residues. V was clipped by 3 bases and J by 0 bases, with 9 bases between them. Germline V CDR1 and CDR2: ENHRY, SYGVKD. The CDR3 region has the DNA TGTGCCATCAGTGAAGCGGGGGCTAGCAATCAGCCCCAGCATTTT. This sequence encodes CAISEAGASNQPQHF.

In DNA form, the CDR3 reads TGTGCCAGCAGCGTAGAAGGCCCAGCTAACTATGGCTACACCTTC. It yields the protein CASSVEGPANYGYTF. V usage is TRBV9 and J usage is TRBJ1-2; no clear D gene. V lost 0 bases and J 0 bases, leaving 9 bases between the germline ends. Germline assignment: CDR1 SGDLS and CDR2 YYNGEE. CDR3 length: 15 residues.

The rearrangement uses TRBV9 and TRBJ2-5; possibly TRBD1 or TRBD2 for D (6 bases each). The CDR3 covers 15 residues. Trimming left V 4 bases short and J 4 bases short, with 17 bases between. CDR1 is SGDLS and CDR2 is YYNGEE in the germline V gene. The CDR3 sequence: CASSPPEGGRETQYF. CDR3 in DNA: TGTGCCAGCAGCCCCCCAGAGGGGGGCCGAGAGACCCAGTACTTC.

V gene TRBV6-1 combines with J gene TRBJ2-1; TRBD2 agrees at 12 bases. CDR3 size: 15 residues. The V gene end was trimmed by 7 bases and the J gene end by 10 bases; junction bases not matched to a gene: 11. The germline V gene encodes CDR1 MNHNS and CDR2 SASEGT. CDR3 sequence (DNA): TGTGCCAGCACCGGACTAGCGGGGAAACCGTGGGAGCAGTTCTTC. This gives the protein CASTGLAGKPWEQFF.

A remark on this clone: Other DNA sequences of this sample code for an identical CDR3. The rearrangement uses TRBV28 and TRBJ1-5; D possibly corresponds to TRBD1 (6 bases). Deletions cut 3 bases from V and 4 bases from J, with 13 bases between. Germline-derived CDR1 and CDR2 are MDHEN and SYDVKM. The CDR3 loop spans 15 amino acids. The CDR3 DNA is TGTGCCAGCAGTTTTACAGGGAGCCTAAATCAGCCCCAGCATTTT. The encoded protein is CASSFTGSLNQPQHF. Filled out from reference TRBV28 and TRBJ1-5, the complete variable domain reads DVKVTQSSRYLVKRTGEKVFLECVQDMDHENMFWYRQDPGLGLRLIYFSYDVKMKEKGDIPEGYSVSREKKERFSLILESASTNQTSMYLCASSFTGSLNQPQHFGDGTRLSIL.

The genes are TRBV28 and TRBJ1-2; 8 nucleotides match TRBD1. The germline CDR1 and CDR2 sequences are MDHEN and SYDVKM. There are 14 residues in the CDR3. Losses at the gene ends were 7 bases for V and 8 bases for J; bases not matched to a gene: 12. This CDR3 reads CASTGGRGREGYTF. Here the CDR3 DNA reads TGTGCCAGCACCGGGGGCAGGGGGCGAGAGGGCTACACCTTC.

The chain has TRBV5-1 and TRBJ1-3; D ambiguous. The CDR3 is 15 residues long. Germline-derived CDR1 and CDR2 are SGHRS and YFSETQ. With 4 bases removed from V and 0 bases from J, the gap between germline ends came to 11 bases. This CDR3 reads CASSRDTSSGNTIYF. The CDR3 nucleotides read TGCGCCAGCAGCCGTGACACGAGCTCTGGAAACACCATATATTTT.

V and J are TRBV9 and TRBJ1-4, with D perhaps TRBD1 (5 bases). Germline-derived CDR1 and CDR2 are SGDLS and YYNGEE. This CDR3 region has 16 residues. Deletions cut 0 bases from V and 5 bases from J, with 14 bases between. The CDR3 nucleotides are TGTGCCAGCAGCGTAGCTTCGGGGCCCTCGAATGAAAAACTGTTTTTT. It translates to CASSVASGPSNEKLFF.

CDR3 nucleotide sequence: TGTGCCATCAGTGAGTCGGACAGGACTAACTATGGCTACACCTTC. It translates to CAISESDRTNYGYTF. This chain joins TRBV10-3 and TRBJ1-2; 7 nucleotides line up with TRBD1. CDR3 length equals 15 residues. V lost 0 bases and J lost 0; bases outside the gene matches: 1. CDR1 is ENHRY, CDR2 SYGVKD, per germline.

This chain connects TRBV7-9 to TRBJ2-1, with TRBD2 matching over 11 bases. Germline V gene sequence: CDR1 SEHNR, CDR2 FQNEAQ (reference sequence). The length of the CDR3 is 15 residues. V dropped 1 base and J dropped 6; count of bases not matched to a gene: 2. DNA of the CDR3: TGTGCCAGCAGCTTAGTGGGGACTAGCGGCAATGAGCAGTTCTTC. Translation: CASSLVGTSGNEQFF.

The chain carries TRBV7-3 and TRBJ2-2; D is unclear. This CDR3 has 14 residues. Deletions cut 2 bases from V and 2 bases from J, with 6 bases between. The germline V gene has CDR1 SGHTA and CDR2 FQGTGA. CDR3 in amino acids: CASSLALNTGELFF. The DNA of the CDR3 is TGTGCCAGCAGCTTAGCTCTTAACACCGGGGAGCTGTTTTTT.

The CDR3 nucleotides read TGTGCCAGCAGCTTTAGAGGGGGCGGAGGCTACACCTTC. This encodes CASSFRGGGGYTF. The rearrangement uses TRBV5-6 and TRBJ1-2; TRBD1 matches 7 bases. This CDR3 has 13 amino acids. Trimming at V came to 2 bases and at J to 8 bases, leaving 6 bases not matched to a gene. In germline, CDR1 is SGHDT, CDR2 YYEEEE.

The CDR3 loop reads CASSLVRDRGGYEQYF. DNA of the CDR3: TGTGCCAGCAGCTTGGTTAGGGACAGGGGTGGCTACGAGCAGTACTTC. The chain recombines TRBV5-6 with TRBJ2-7, with 10 positions matching TRBD1. This CDR3 region has 16 residues. CDR1 and CDR2 from the germline V gene are SGHDT and YYEEEE. The V segment lost 0 bases and the J segment 3 bases; nucleotides outside the gene matches: 6.

The CDR3 loop is CASSLETGLDSPLHF. The CDR3 bases are TGTGCCAGCAGTTTAGAGACAGGGTTGGATTCACCCCTCCACTTT. The V call is TRBV28, the J call TRBJ1-6; 7 positions agree with TRBD1. CDR1 is MDHEN and CDR2 is SYDVKM in the germline V gene. J lost 8 bases, V lost 2 bases, and 6 bases had no gene match. The CDR3 spans 15 residues.

The chain recombines TRBV7-6 with TRBJ1-4; possibly TRBD1 for D (6 bases). Germline CDR1 and CDR2: SGHVS and FNYEAQ. The CDR3 is made up of 14 amino acids. Between the trimmed V and J ends, which lost 0 bases and 8 bases, there was a span of 10 bases. In DNA, the CDR3 is TGTGCCAGCAGCTTAGCGGGGGGCCGGGAAAAACTGTTTTTT. This gives the protein CASSLAGGREKLFF.

The gene calls are TRBV5-1 and TRBJ1-2; 9 bases are a match to TRBD1. Germline V gives CDR1 SGHRS, CDR2 YFSETQ. The trim removed 6 bases at V and 6 bases at J, leaving 9 bases unmatched. The CDR3 extends over 14 amino acids. For the CDR3, the DNA is TGCGCCAGCACATACACCGGGACAGGGCATGGCTACACCTTC. This codes for CASTYTGTGHGYTF.

J is TRBJ2-3 and V is TRBV27; D perhaps matches TRBD2 (5 bases). V shed 0 bases and J shed 1 base, with 8 bases lying between them. Germline V gives CDR1 MNHEY, CDR2 SMNVEV (reference sequence). The CDR3 is 15 residues long. CDR3 protein: CASSLSFGGTDTQYF. The CDR3 DNA is TGTGCCAGCAGTTTATCCTTCGGGGGCACAGATACGCAGTATTTT.